The present entry profiles one T cell receptor beta chain with its context. This record belongs to a study of shared clonotypes between healthy human individuals. Produced via immunoSEQ multiplex PCR; TCRdb's table is partial and in-frame only. The profile covers about 610,000 clones, with approximately 96% appearing a single time and less than 0.13% taken by the ten largest. The naive CD8 population came from CD45RO-negative cells selected for CCR7, without terminally differentiated effector memory CD45RA+ cells. CDR1 and CDR2 (germline): SGDLS, YYNGEE. The CDR3 runs 14 residues. With 4 bases clipped from V and 8 bases from J, the junction kept 8 bases outside the gene matches.

V gene TRBV9 combines with J gene TRBJ1-4; 7 positions agree with TRBD1. The material sequenced was naive CD8+ T cells sorted from blood. The source is a woman aged 25 to 45 in good health. CDR3 amino acids: CASSPRTGSEKLFF. The CDR3 region has the DNA TGTGCCAGCAGCCCTAGGACAGGTTCGGAAAAACTGTTTTTT.